This TCR beta chain appears in the sequencing data of a study of cytomegalovirus exposure and HLA in healthy donors. Study results and limitations: A later analysis showed that HLA-associated TCR beta chains had undergone more clonal expansion than equally common others.

The PCR used 60 Vbeta and 13 Jbeta primers. Sequencing was performed with immunoSEQ multiplex PCR; in TCRdb, only in-frame clones are kept and a portion is missing. The sample comprises 73,000 or so clones, roughly two thirds of which are singletons, and more than 15% rests with the top ten. As concerns this clone: Its antigen remains unknown.

Germline assignment: CDR1 LGHNA and CDR2 YSLEER. The V gene lost 5 bases and the J gene lost 2 bases, with 9 bases spanning the gap. The CDR3 runs 14 residues. The sequence was obtained from a woman aged 40-49 years in good health and CMV-seropositive. This chain connects TRBV4-3 to TRBJ2-2; no firm D call. Sequencing input: PBMCs. Here the CDR3 reads CASSFRGNTGELFF. The CDR3 nucleotides read TGCGCCAGCAGCTTTCGCGGAAACACCGGGGAGCTGTTTTTT.